The 10 T cell receptor beta chains reported below all come from one sample, sequenced in a study of blood T cell repertoires in COVID-19. Sequenced by immunoSEQ multiplex PCR; TCRdb stores in-frame clones only, minus some. Here the sample spans some 240,000 clones, approximately 86% being singletons. Sequencing input: peripheral blood. These receptors came from a man in his fifties or sixties who had recovered from COVID-19.

The rearrangement links TRBV5-1 to TRBJ2-1; possible D gene TRBD1, 6 bases. CDR3 length: 15 amino acids. Germline V gene sequence: CDR1 SGHRS, CDR2 YFSETQ. The ends were cut back, 4 bases at V and 0 bases at J, with 11 bases in the middle. In nucleotides, the CDR3 is TGCGCCAGCAGCACGACAGGATACTCCTACAATGAGCAGTTCTTC. This translates into CASSTTGYSYNEQFF.

The V gene is TRBV2, the J gene TRBJ1-5, with TRBD1 as a possible D gene (6 bases). Germline values: CDR1 SNHLY, CDR2 FYNNEI. The CDR3 runs 15 residues. The V and J ends lost 8 bases and 0 bases respectively, with 14 bases between them. The CDR3: CASRPADSSNQPQHF. The CDR3 nucleotides are TGTGCCAGCCGACCCGCGGACAGTAGCAATCAGCCCCAGCATTTT.

This rearrangement joins TRBV6-5 to TRBJ1-2, with D uncertain. CDR1 MNHEY and CDR2 SVGAGI come from the germline V gene. The V and J ends lost 8 bases and 5 bases respectively, with 21 bases between them. This CDR3 is 15 amino acids long. This chain's CDR3 is CASLPSATLGYGYTF. The CDR3 DNA sequence: TGTGCCAGCTTACCCAGCGCTACACTAGGGTATGGCTACACCTTC.

The V call is TRBV6-5, the J call TRBJ1-2; D may be TRBD1 (6 bases). The CDR3 has 13 residues. Germline CDR1 reads MNHEY; CDR2 reads SVGAGI. The V end lost 7 bases, the J end lost 8 bases, and 17 bases lay between the germline ends. CDR3 DNA: TGTGCCAGCAAGAAGGGGGAAATACGAGGCTACACCTTC. This translates into CASKKGEIRGYTF.

The gene calls are TRBV27 and TRBJ1-1; D might be TRBD1 (5 bases). Per the germline V gene, CDR1 is MNHEY and CDR2 is SMNVEV (reference sequence). The V end was cut by 3 bases, the J end by 0 bases, with 8 bases between. The CDR3 consists of 14 residues. In nucleotides, the CDR3 is TGTGCCAGCAGTTTTAGGGGCTTGAACACTGAAGCTTTCTTT. Translating gives CASSFRGLNTEAFF.

This chain uses TRBV3-1 (or the pseudogene TRBV3-2) with TRBJ2-3; D gene unclear. Looked up from germline, CDR1 is LGHDT and CDR2 is YNNKEL (reference sequence). With 2 bases removed from V and 2 bases from J, the gap between germline ends came to 5 bases. The CDR3 covers 13 residues. The CDR3 loop reads CASSQYNTDTQYF. The CDR3 DNA follows: TGTGCCAGCAGCCAATACAACACAGATACGCAGTATTTT.

The rearrangement joins TRBV24-1 to TRBJ1-2; a possible D gene is TRBD1 (5 bases). There are 18 residues in the CDR3. With 3 bases removed from V and 3 bases from J, the gap between germline ends came to 22 bases. Germline assignment: CDR1 KGHDR and CDR2 SFDVKD. The CDR3 DNA reads TGTGCCACCAGTGATACCGACAGTGCCCATGTCTCTTACTATGGCTACACCTTC. It is translated as CATSDTDSAHVSYYGYTF.

The V and J genes are TRBV18 and TRBJ2-3, with TRBD1 matching 9 bases. This CDR3 spans 17 amino acids. V lost 0 bases, J lost 4 bases, and 8 bases stayed unmatched. Germline values: CDR1 KGHSH, CDR2 LQKENI. CDR3 coding DNA: TGTGCCAGCTCACCACCGAAGGGGGACAGGGAGGCAGATACGCAGTATTTT. This sequence encodes CASSPPKGDREADTQYF.

As concerns this clone: An end of the junction does not agree with germline; a read error may underlie this. The gene calls are TRBV4-2 and TRBJ1-2; 8 nucleotides line up with TRBD1. The CDR3 has 16 residues. Germline loops: CDR1 LGHNA, CDR2 YNFKEQ. The CDR3 loop is CASSEEGAGGDYGYTF. The CDR3 DNA reads TGTGCCAGCAGCGAAGAGGGGGCAGGGGGCGACTATGGCTACACCTTC.

V and J are TRBV19 and TRBJ1-5; no clear D. Trimming removed 3 bases from V and 5 bases from J, with 11 bases in between. Germline V gene lookup returns CDR1 LNHDA and CDR2 SQIVND (reference sequence). The CDR3 length is 14 residues. CDR3 DNA sequence: TGTGCCAGTAGTATCTTGGCGGGAGATCAGCCCCAGCATTTT. Its translation is CASSILAGDQPQHF.